The 18 T cell receptor beta chains given below trace back to one sample, sequenced in a study of blood T cells in healthy people across ages. Together with a sample-barcoded 5' primer, a J-beta primer mix was included in a second PCR lasting about 6 to 12 cycles. One entry per CDR3 protein, called by TCRdb with MiXCR from the 5' RACE reads. In the table there are about 800,000 distinct CDR3 sequences, roughly 25% of which are singletons. This sample was also put to use in a study of T cells of mothers and their children.

Specimen: blood. These receptors were collected from a boy aged 10-17 years in good health.

This rearrangement joins TRBV21-1 to TRBJ2-1; the D call TRBD1 from the table was never checked on the DNA. TRBV21-1 is shown as a pseudogene. The CDR3 extends over 15 amino acids. CDR3 in amino acids: CASSKGLDSDNEQFF. CDR3 nucleotides: TGTGCCAGCAGCAAAGGGTTGGACAGCGACAATGAGCAGTTCTTC.

This clonotype was recorded a few times. V is TRBV23-1 and J is TRBJ2-5; possibly TRBD1 for D (5 bases). TRBV23-1 is recorded as an ORF, its role being uncertain. There are 11 residues in the CDR3. Trimming removed 5 bases from V and 12 bases from J, with 13 bases in between. CDR3 amino acids: CASSTGPQEYF. The CDR3 nucleotides are TGCGCCAGCAGTACAGGACCCCAGGAGTACTTC.

This clonotype was found many times. Here the CDR3 reads CSVTPNRDRAGDTIYF. DNA of the CDR3: TGCAGCGTGACCCCAAACCGGGACAGGGCCGGGGACACCATATATTTT. This chain links TRBV29-1 with TRBJ1-3; TRBD1 matches 9 bases. CDR3 size: 16 residues. The germline CDR1 and CDR2 sequences are SQVTM and ANQGSEA. V trimming: 6 bases; J trimming: 8 bases; junction bases outside the gene matches: 17.

V and J are TRBV29-1 and TRBJ2-1; a weak D match, TRBD2 (5 bases). The germline CDR1 and CDR2 sequences are SQVTM and ANQGSEA. Deletions cut 6 bases from V and 0 bases from J, with 15 bases between. The CDR3 totals 15 residues. As DNA, the CDR3 is TGCAGCGTACTCGGAGGCCCAAGCTCCTACAATGAGCAGTTCTTC. Residues: CSVLGGPSSYNEQFF.

CDR3 sequence reads: CASSPETGGAYGYTF. As DNA, the CDR3 is TGTGCCAGCTCACCAGAGACAGGGGGCGCCTATGGCTACACCTTC. The chain has TRBV18 and TRBJ1-2, with 10 bases aligning to TRBD1. The CDR3 consists of 15 residues. Germline V CDR1 and CDR2: KGHSH, LQKENI. The trim removed 2 bases at V and 4 bases at J, leaving 4 bases unmatched.

The chain links TRBV7-2 to TRBJ1-4, with D perhaps matching TRBD1 (5 bases). Germline values: CDR1 SGHTA, CDR2 FQGNSA. The CDR3 has 16 amino acids. The V end was cut by 5 bases, the J end by 0 bases, with 13 bases between. For the CDR3, the DNA is TGTGCCAGCAGCGACCGACGGGGGACAACTAATGAAAAACTGTTTTTT. The encoded protein is CASSDRRGTTNEKLFF.

This chain links TRBV7-8 with TRBJ1-3, with 9 bases lining up with TRBD1. Germline values: CDR1 SGHVS, CDR2 FQNEAQ. V lost 1 base to trimming and J lost 4 bases; unmatched junction nucleotides: 2. This CDR3 is built from 15 residues. The chain's CDR3 is CASSLVTGGGNTIYF. The CDR3, as DNA: TGTGCCAGCAGCTTAGTGACAGGGGGAGGAAACACCATATATTTT.

The chain joins TRBV10-3 to TRBJ1-2; no definite D call. Trimming left V 4 bases short and J 6 bases short, with 9 bases between. The CDR3 is 12 amino acids. The germline V gene has CDR1 ENHRY and CDR2 SYGVKD. Written as DNA, the CDR3 is TGTGCCATCAGTGGGAACAGCGATGGCTACACCTTC. Its protein product is CAISGNSDGYTF.

This clonotype was detected a few times. The V call is TRBV20-1, the J call TRBJ2-3, with 8 positions matching TRBD2. The CDR3 consists of 15 residues. Germline trimming cut 3 bases from V and 5 bases from J; bases unmatched to any gene: 10. The germline V gene has CDR1 DFQATT and CDR2 SNEGSKA (reference sequence). Here the CDR3 reads CSASAASGSLDTQYF. The CDR3 DNA sequence: TGCAGTGCTAGTGCCGCTAGCGGGTCTCTAGATACGCAGTATTTT.

The J gene is TRBJ1-1, the V gene TRBV7-8; unclear D gene. V was cut by 2 bases and J by 0 bases, with 19 bases left in between. The CDR3 runs 18 residues. The V gene's germline CDR1 is SGHVS and CDR2 FQNEAQ. CDR3 amino acids: CASSLIGVLFGVNTEAFF. Here the CDR3 DNA reads TGTGCCAGCAGCTTAATCGGGGTCTTATTCGGGGTGAACACTGAAGCTTTCTTT.

The V and J genes are TRBV6-5 and TRBJ1-4, with TRBD1 identical over 9 bases. CDR3 length: 14 residues. V dropped 6 bases and J dropped 7; count of bases not matched to a gene: 6. Germline V gene lookup returns CDR1 MNHEY and CDR2 SVGAGI. The CDR3 sequence is CASRNRGLTEKLFF. The DNA of the CDR3 is TGTGCCAGCAGGAACAGGGGGCTTACTGAAAAACTGTTTTTT.

The chain couples TRBV20-1 to TRBJ2-7; D gene unclear. The CDR3 extends over 14 amino acids. V was cut by 3 bases and J by 2 bases, with 14 bases left in between. In germline, CDR1 is DFQATT, CDR2 SNEGSKA (reference sequence). The CDR3 spells CSASPSSRAYEQYF. Here the CDR3 DNA reads TGCAGTGCTAGCCCTTCTTCGAGAGCCTACGAGCAGTACTTC.

The rearrangement uses TRBV10-3 and TRBJ2-6, with D hard to call. The CDR3 is 16 residues long. Trimming cost V 3 bases and J 0 bases, with 9 bases left between them. The V gene's germline CDR1 is ENHRY and CDR2 SYGVKD. The CDR3 nucleotides are TGTGCCATCAGTGATCCGAACAGCTCTGGGGCCAACGTCCTGACTTTC. Translation: CAISDPNSSGANVLTF.

This clonotype has only a few counts. J is TRBJ2-1 and V is TRBV6-5, with 9 bases lining up with TRBD2. Trimming at V came to 6 bases and at J to 4 bases, leaving 7 bases not matched to a gene. CDR1 and CDR2 from the germline V gene are MNHEY and SVGAGI. The CDR3 has 15 amino acids. CDR3 amino acids: CASRLAGVAYNEQFF. Here the CDR3 DNA reads TGTGCCAGCAGGTTAGCGGGAGTTGCTTACAATGAGCAGTTCTTC.

The rearrangement uses TRBV15 and TRBJ2-3; D is undetermined. The CDR3 covers 13 residues. V shed 4 bases and J shed 9 bases, with 14 bases lying between them. Germline V gene sequence: CDR1 LNHNV, CDR2 YYDKDF (reference sequence). Here the CDR3 DNA reads TGTGCCACCAGCAAAGATCGAGTTGACACGCAGTATTTT. Translation gives CATSKDRVDTQYF. The full variable domain, its missing parts supplied by reference TRBV15 and TRBJ2-3, is DAMVIQNPRYQVTQFGKPVTLSCSQTLNHNVMYWYQQKSSQAPKLLFHYYDKDFNNEADTPDNFQSRRPNTSFCFLDIRSPGLGDTAMYLCATSKDRVDTQYFGPGTRLTVL.

This clonotype was picked up a small number of times. The rearrangement joins TRBV9 to TRBJ1-1; D remains ambiguous. The V end lost 1 base, the J end lost 4 bases, and 11 bases lay between the germline ends. From germline, CDR1 is SGDLS and CDR2 YYNGEE. This CDR3 has 14 residues. CDR3 bases: TGTGCCAGCAGCGTAAGCGGGGTAGGCACTGAAGCTTTCTTT. Its translation is CASSVSGVGTEAFF.

This clonotype came up a few times. The rearrangement uses TRBV6-2 or TRBV6-3 and TRBJ2-2; the D gene is possibly TRBD2 (5 bases). This CDR3 has 15 residues. CDR1 MNHEY and CDR2 SVGEGT come from the germline V gene. Trimming took 7 bases from V and 1 from J, leaving 13 bases between them. The CDR3 DNA is TGTGCCAGCACACGTTATGGGAGGAACACCGGGGAGCTGTTTTTT. It is translated as CASTRYGRNTGELFF.

This clonotype was seen a handful of times. V is TRBV7-2 and J is TRBJ2-3; D is unclear. The CDR3 runs to 15 residues. The germline V gene has CDR1 SGHTA and CDR2 FQGNSA. With 3 bases removed from V and 3 bases from J, the gap between germline ends came to 13 bases. The CDR3 sequence: CASSFLRMGTDTQYF. CDR3 DNA: TGTGCCAGCAGCTTTCTCAGGATGGGGACAGATACGCAGTATTTT.